This is a list of T cell receptor beta chains from one sample in a study of shared clonotypes between healthy human individuals. Sequencing used immunoSEQ multiplex PCR; TCRdb keeps in-frame clones, though not all of them. Of over 750,000 clones listed, roughly 96% were seen once; the top ten hold less than 0.25%. Sequencing input: naive CD8+ T cells sorted from blood. These receptors were taken from a young man in good health. Each CDR3 is given with its conserved first and last residue. D genes are given only for firm matches.

v_call: TRBV7-9
j_call: TRBJ1-2
d_call: TRBD1
cdr3_aa: CASSSLTGEGYGYTF

v_call: TRBV4-3
j_call: TRBJ2-1
d_call: NA
cdr3_aa: CASSQDTRDEQFF

v_call: TRBV7-9
j_call: TRBJ1-4
d_call: TRBD1
cdr3_aa: CASSLPTGGIEKLFF

v_call: TRBV30
j_call: TRBJ2-1
d_call: TRBD2
cdr3_aa: CAWSVGLAGDNEQFF

v_call: TRBV9
j_call: TRBJ1-2
d_call: NA
cdr3_aa: CASSASGTSGYTF

v_call: TRBV6-6
j_call: TRBJ2-7
d_call: NA
cdr3_aa: CASSYYEQYF

v_call: TRBV5-4
j_call: TRBJ1-3
d_call: NA
cdr3_aa: CASRGSGNTIYF

v_call: TRBV27
j_call: TRBJ1-1
d_call: TRBD1
cdr3_aa: CASTRGGQGTEAFF

v_call: TRBV19
j_call: TRBJ1-5
d_call: NA
cdr3_aa: CASSTRGNQPQHF

v_call: TRBV9
j_call: TRBJ2-1
d_call: NA
cdr3_aa: CASSVGGNNEQFF

v_call: TRBV28
j_call: TRBJ2-7
d_call: TRBD2
cdr3_aa: CASSFASGTGEQYF

v_call: TRBV14
j_call: TRBJ2-7
d_call: NA
cdr3_aa: CASSQVNGARGDSYEQYF

v_call: TRBV7-9
j_call: TRBJ2-7
d_call: NA
cdr3_aa: CASSSLSGAQSYEQYF

v_call: TRBV27
j_call: TRBJ1-2
d_call: NA
cdr3_aa: CASSLGQSLGYGYTF

v_call: TRBV25-1
j_call: TRBJ2-7
d_call: NA
cdr3_aa: CASSESPGQTLSYEQYF

v_call: TRBV16
j_call: TRBJ1-1
d_call: NA
cdr3_aa: CASNHGETEAFF

v_call: TRBV7-2
j_call: TRBJ2-1
d_call: TRBD2
cdr3_aa: CASTPWLAGDNEQFF

v_call: TRBV6-5
j_call: TRBJ1-1
d_call: NA
cdr3_aa: CASSLFLTGGTEAFF

v_call: TRBV27
j_call: TRBJ2-1
d_call: NA
cdr3_aa: CASSLSFRALGSYNEQFF

v_call: TRBV7-9
j_call: TRBJ2-7
d_call: TRBD1
cdr3_aa: CASSTARTGGLPGSYEQYF

v_call: TRBV7-7
j_call: TRBJ2-7
d_call: NA
cdr3_aa: CASSLGVGTYEQYF

v_call: TRBV7-6
j_call: TRBJ1-1
d_call: NA
cdr3_aa: CVSSLVVALRGVGTEAFF

v_call: TRBV19
j_call: TRBJ1-4
d_call: NA
cdr3_aa: CASRQVPATNEKLFF

v_call: TRBV7-3
j_call: TRBJ2-1
d_call: TRBD1
cdr3_aa: CASSLSTGGSYNEQFF

v_call: TRBV9
j_call: TRBJ2-3
d_call: NA
cdr3_aa: CASSVADFTSTDTQYF

v_call: TRBV27
j_call: TRBJ2-1
d_call: TRBD2
cdr3_aa: CASSLARLAGGDEQFF

v_call: TRBV4-3
j_call: TRBJ2-2
d_call: NA
cdr3_aa: CASSQDLNGELFF

v_call: TRBV4-3
j_call: TRBJ2-7
d_call: NA
cdr3_aa: CASSQDGGGMYEQYF

v_call: TRBV6-1
j_call: TRBJ2-3
d_call: NA
cdr3_aa: CASSVTPRFTDTQYF

v_call: TRBV29-1
j_call: TRBJ2-1
d_call: NA
cdr3_aa: CSGTKENVIEQFF

v_call: TRBV13
j_call: TRBJ2-3
d_call: NA
cdr3_aa: CASSSTQGRPDTQYF

v_call: TRBV11-2
j_call: TRBJ2-7
d_call: NA
cdr3_aa: CASSLRVTYEQYF

v_call: TRBV9
j_call: TRBJ2-7
d_call: TRBD2
cdr3_aa: CASSGGLAVDEQYF

v_call: TRBV28
j_call: TRBJ2-2
d_call: NA
cdr3_aa: CASSLAASITGELFF

v_call: TRBV30
j_call: TRBJ2-7
d_call: NA
cdr3_aa: CAWSGGPGETYEQYF

v_call: TRBV27
j_call: TRBJ2-7
d_call: TRBD1
cdr3_aa: CASSTRGQGGYEQYF

v_call: TRBV5-1
j_call: TRBJ1-5
d_call: NA
cdr3_aa: CASSRGPGGQPQHF

v_call: TRBV2
j_call: TRBJ2-1
d_call: NA
cdr3_aa: CASAWGEGYEQFF

v_call: TRBV7-9
j_call: TRBJ1-1
d_call: TRBD1
cdr3_aa: CASSPGTGVVNTEAFF

v_call: TRBV7-3
j_call: TRBJ2-3
d_call: NA
cdr3_aa: CASSLMGASTDTQYF

v_call: TRBV4-1
j_call: TRBJ2-7
d_call: NA
cdr3_aa: CASSQGIRGSYEQYF

v_call: TRBV30
j_call: TRBJ2-7
d_call: NA
cdr3_aa: CAWSVLSRRYEQYF

v_call: TRBV27
j_call: TRBJ1-4
d_call: TRBD1
cdr3_aa: CASSSSGQFATNEKLFF

v_call: TRBV7-9
j_call: TRBJ2-7
d_call: NA
cdr3_aa: CASSLALASYEQYF

v_call: TRBV11-2
j_call: TRBJ2-5
d_call: TRBD2
cdr3_aa: CASEASGLGGQETQYF

v_call: TRBV5-6
j_call: TRBJ2-1
d_call: TRBD2
cdr3_aa: CASSPGLVVPEQFF

v_call: TRBV5-1
j_call: TRBJ1-2
d_call: NA
cdr3_aa: CASSEGPVPANYGYTF

v_call: TRBV7-8
j_call: TRBJ2-7
d_call: TRBD2
cdr3_aa: CASSSERGSSYEQYF

v_call: TRBV27
j_call: TRBJ2-1
d_call: NA
cdr3_aa: CASSLSGNLYNEQFF

v_call: TRBV9
j_call: TRBJ2-7
d_call: TRBD2
cdr3_aa: CASSSTSGSTPSYEQYF

v_call: TRBV27
j_call: TRBJ2-1
d_call: TRBD2
cdr3_aa: CASSLPSGRVPGSYNEQFF

v_call: TRBV9
j_call: TRBJ1-3
d_call: TRBD1
cdr3_aa: CASSPGRDRESGNTIYF

v_call: TRBV10-3
j_call: TRBJ1-5
d_call: NA
cdr3_aa: CARKNSNQPQHF

v_call: TRBV19
j_call: TRBJ2-5
d_call: NA
cdr3_aa: CASSDLLLGEETQYF

v_call: TRBV29-1
j_call: TRBJ2-1
d_call: TRBD2
cdr3_aa: CSVEEWTSGRNEQFF

v_call: TRBV9
j_call: TRBJ2-1
d_call: NA
cdr3_aa: CASSVELVRDEQFF

v_call: TRBV2
j_call: TRBJ2-1
d_call: NA
cdr3_aa: CASPKGRGSYNEQFF

v_call: TRBV7-9
j_call: TRBJ2-1
d_call: NA
cdr3_aa: CASLGDNEQFF

v_call: TRBV28
j_call: TRBJ1-4
d_call: NA
cdr3_aa: CASSPVVAATNEKLFF

v_call: TRBV7-9
j_call: TRBJ1-1
d_call: TRBD1
cdr3_aa: CASSPDRGLTGAFF